Listed here are 15 T cell receptor beta chains from one sample, sequenced in a study of blood T cells in healthy people across ages. Together with a sample-barcoded 5' primer, a J-beta primer mix was included in a second PCR lasting about 6 to 11 cycles. MiXCR, run by TCRdb on the 5' RACE reads, gives a single entry per CDR3 protein. The table records roughly 680,000 distinct CDR3 sequences, 45% to 60% of them present only once. The sequencing sample was made of blood. The receptors here all came from a woman over 75 in good health.

There are many counts of this clonotype. The chain recombines TRBV20-1 with TRBJ2-1; D might be TRBD2 (5 bases). The CDR3 totals 16 residues. V shed 0 bases and J shed 2 bases, with 14 bases lying between them. Germline CDR1 DFQATT, CDR2 SNEGSKA (reference sequence). The CDR3 is CSARDFERLAYNEQFF. The CDR3 DNA is TGCAGTGCTAGAGATTTCGAGCGGCTAGCCTACAATGAGCAGTTCTTC.

This clonotype has ten or more counts. The DNA for the CDR3 is TGTGCCACCAGCAGAGATCGGGGCGGGAGCGTTAGCTCCTACAATGAGCAGTTCTTC. It codes for CATSRDRGGSVSSYNEQFF. The chain combines TRBV15 with TRBJ2-1; 7 bases match TRBD2. CDR1 and CDR2 from the germline V gene are LNHNV and YYDKDF (reference sequence). The CDR3 extends over 19 amino acids. The V and J ends lost 0 bases and 0 bases, in that order; junction bases with no gene match: 11.

The table lists this clonotype with many counts. The V gene is TRBV28, the J gene TRBJ2-7; 10 bases map to TRBD1. V was pared by 8 bases and J by 5 bases, with 12 bases of the junction left unmatched. The CDR3 has 15 amino acids. Per the germline V gene, CDR1 is MDHEN and CDR2 is SYDVKM. The CDR3 DNA reads TGTGCCAGCGACACTGCCGGGACAGGGGCCCACGAGCAGTACTTC. This translates into CASDTAGTGAHEQYF.

Turning to this clonotype: This clone may be a read error of a much larger clone one base away. The CDR3 coding sequence is TGCAGTGCTAGCACGGGACCCTACAATGAGCAGTTCTTC. Translation gives CSASTGPYNEQFF. The V call is TRBV20-1, the J call TRBJ2-1; D is tentatively TRBD1 or TRBD2 (5 bases each). With 3 bases removed from V and 2 bases from J, the gap between germline ends came to 8 bases. Germline CDR1 is DFQATT and CDR2 is SNEGSKA (reference sequence). This CDR3 contains 13 residues.

This chain connects TRBV7-9 to TRBJ1-2, with D tentatively TRBD1 (6 bases). V shed 5 bases and J shed 4 bases, with 11 bases lying between them. The CDR3 sequence is 13 residues long. Germline V gives CDR1 SEHNR, CDR2 FQNEAQ (reference sequence). In DNA, the CDR3 is TGTGCCAGCAGCGAACAGGGCCTCTATGGCTACACCTTC. Translated: CASSEQGLYGYTF. Using reference TRBV7-9 and TRBJ1-2 for the parts outside the CDR3, the full variable domain is DTGVSQNPRHKITKRGQNVTFRCDPISEHNRLYWYRQTLGQGPEFLTYFQNEAQLEKSRLLSDRFSAERPKGSFSTLEIQRTEQGDSAMYLCASSEQGLYGYTFGSGTRLTVV.

The chain joins TRBV2 to TRBJ2-1; no firm D call. The CDR3 extends over 13 amino acids. Trimming removed 8 bases from V and 1 base from J, with 9 bases in between. Germline V gene data show CDR1 as SNHLY and CDR2 as FYNNEI. The DNA of the CDR3 is TGTGCCAGCGTGGATAATTCCTACAATGAGCAGTTCTTC. Its protein product is CASVDNSYNEQFF.

The V gene is TRBV25-1, the J gene TRBJ2-2; 7 nucleotides agree with TRBD1. CDR3 size: 14 residues. CDR1 and CDR2 (germline): MGHDK, SYGVNS. V shed 7 bases, J shed 3 bases, and the junction held 5 bases outside the gene matches. As DNA, the CDR3 is TGTGCCAGCACTAGACAGGGAGACACCGGGGAGCTGTTTTTT. Translation: CASTRQGDTGELFF.

Remarks on this clonotype: Given a much more abundant clone one base away, this may be a read error. V and J are TRBV4-2 and TRBJ2-1; TRBD2 agrees at 14 bases. CDR3 length equals 17 residues. The germline gives CDR1 LGHNA, CDR2 YNFKEQ. With 4 bases clipped from V and 13 bases from J, the junction kept 15 bases outside the gene matches. The chain's CDR3 is CASSRGTSGSSQETQFF. In DNA form, the CDR3 reads TGTGCCAGCAGCCGAGGGACTAGCGGGAGTTCCCAAGAGACCCAGTTCTTC.

This clonotype was seen more than once but under ten times. CDR3 bases: TGCAGTTTTTATAGAGACTACTTACAGGGGAACACTGAAGCTTTCTTT. Its protein is CSFYRDYLQGNTEAFF. The V and J genes are TRBV20-1 and TRBJ1-1, with D perhaps TRBD1 (6 bases). V was shortened by 8 bases and J by 1 base, with 23 bases between the two germline ends. Germline CDR1 reads DFQATT; CDR2 reads SNEGSKA (reference sequence). CDR3 length: 16 amino acids.

The CDR3 loop reads CASSEDGLGSNQPQHF. In DNA, the CDR3 is TGTGCCAGCAGTGAGGACGGGCTGGGTAGCAATCAGCCCCAGCATTTT. This chain connects TRBV2 to TRBJ1-5; the D is unclear. The CDR3 contains 16 residues. Germline values: CDR1 SNHLY, CDR2 FYNNEI. Trimming took off 3 bases at V and 0 bases at J, with 12 bases between the two ends.

The chain is built from TRBV7-2 and TRBJ2-5, with 9 bases lining up with TRBD2. The CDR3 consists of 15 residues. The trim removed 6 bases at V and 3 bases at J, leaving 8 bases unmatched. Germline CDR1 and CDR2: SGHTA and FQGNSA. The CDR3 region is CASRTNRLAEETQYF. The CDR3 DNA reads as TGTGCCAGCAGGACAAACCGACTAGCGGAAGAGACCCAGTACTTC. Full variable domain (missing parts from reference TRBV7-2 and TRBJ2-5): GAGVSQSPSNKVTEKGKDVELRCDPISGHTALYWYRQSLGQGLEFLIYFQGNSAPDKSGLPSDRFSAERTGGSVSTLTIQRTQQEDSAVYLCASRTNRLAEETQYFGPGTRLLVL.

CDR3 sequence reads: CASSSGGPEKLFF. CDR3 DNA: TGCGCCAGCAGCTCAGGGGGCCCTGAAAAACTGTTTTTT. This chain uses TRBV5-1 with TRBJ1-4, with TRBD1 identical over 8 bases. V shed 3 bases and J 7 bases; nucleotides not matched to a gene: 2. There are 13 residues in the CDR3. Germline-derived CDR1 and CDR2 are SGHRS and YFSETQ.

The gene calls are TRBV5-1 and TRBJ2-5; TRBD1 matches at 8 bases. Looked up from germline, CDR1 is SGHRS and CDR2 is YFSETQ. Trimming at V came to 4 bases and at J to 4 bases, leaving 9 bases not matched to a gene. This CDR3 has 15 residues. CDR3 bases: TGCGCCAGCAGCCCACGGACAGGGCCGACAGAGACCCAGTACTTC. Encoded protein: CASSPRTGPTETQYF.

This chain joins TRBV20-1 and TRBJ2-1, with 13 bases fitting TRBD2. Matching the DNA end better, TRBJ2-7 makes the J call doubtful. Germline lookup yields CDR1 DFQATT and CDR2 SNEGSKA (reference sequence). CDR3 size: 15 residues. CDR3 sequence: CSAGLAGRFNNEQYF. Written as DNA, the CDR3 is TGCAGTGCGGGACTAGCGGGGAGATTCAACAATGAGCAGTACTTC.

The chain recombines TRBV2 with TRBJ2-7; D is perhaps TRBD1 (5 bases). This CDR3 has 15 residues. V was cut by 3 bases and J by 7 bases, with 19 bases left in between. Germline assignment: CDR1 SNHLY and CDR2 FYNNEI. CDR3 sequence (DNA): TGTGCCAGCAGTGATGTCAGGGCAGGGCCCGGGGAGCAGTACTTC. The encoded protein is CASSDVRAGPGEQYF.